This T cell receptor (beta chain) was obtained from a study of T cell repertoires in cytomegalovirus infection. Whole-study results and caveats: Dominating the ex vivo response were TCR beta clonotypes that were CMV-specific and HLA-C-restricted. Public TCR beta family frequency separated CMV-and-HLA carriers, including in an independent cohort.

In this sample, this clonotype turned up many times. The antigen remains unidentified. TCRdb processed the reads anew with MiXCR; each CDR3 protein has one entry. The sample yields roughly 500,000 distinct CDR3 sequences, 16% seen once. The germline CDR1 and CDR2 sequences are MNHEY and SVGAGI. CDR3 size: 16 residues. Trimming removed 0 bases at V and 5 bases at J, with 16 bases between. The sequence came from a human donor in good health (CMV status not recorded). Some clones in this sample may be carry-over from other donors' samples. Source material: CD8+ T cells from PBMCs. This chain uses TRBV6-5 with TRBJ2-5; D possibly corresponds to TRBD1 (6 bases). The CDR3 DNA follows: TGTGCCAGCAGTTACTCCGAGGGTGGGGGCAGGGAGACCCAGTACTTC. Its translation: CASSYSEGGGRETQYF.